The clone carrying this TCR beta chain came up a few times. Its antigen is undetermined. The data originate from a study of T cells in Graves' hyperthyroidism and ophthalmopathy. Lactation, pregnancy, other autoimmune disease or uncontrolled infection excluded patients. The PBMCs studied were ones that came from 10 ml fresh peripheral blood. RNA transcripts gave rise to amplified TCR beta CDR3 regions. Researchers ran a first-round RT-PCR on the TCR CDR3 using the HTBI primer set. Using its own MiXCR run on the multiplex PCR reads, TCRdb lists one record per CDR3 protein. The table shows approximately 400,000 distinct CDR3 sequences, with around 14% occurring only once. Germline V gene data show CDR1 as LGHNT and CDR2 as FRNRAP. V was cut by 3 bases and J by 10 bases, with 7 bases left in between. The CDR3 spans 11 residues. Study-level points and caveats: In the analysis, a 13 V-J model separated ophthalmopathy from stable hyperthyroidism. Also found in blood were most expanded thyroid clonotypes above 0.001.

The sequencing sample was made of blood. The sequence came from a woman aged 60-75 years with Graves' hyperthyroidism. The chain recombines TRBV12-5 with TRBJ2-1, with D possibly TRBD2 on 5 matching bases. The CDR3 sequence: CASGLEGEQFF. The DNA for the CDR3 is TGTGCTAGTGGTTTAGAGGGAGAGCAGTTCTTC.